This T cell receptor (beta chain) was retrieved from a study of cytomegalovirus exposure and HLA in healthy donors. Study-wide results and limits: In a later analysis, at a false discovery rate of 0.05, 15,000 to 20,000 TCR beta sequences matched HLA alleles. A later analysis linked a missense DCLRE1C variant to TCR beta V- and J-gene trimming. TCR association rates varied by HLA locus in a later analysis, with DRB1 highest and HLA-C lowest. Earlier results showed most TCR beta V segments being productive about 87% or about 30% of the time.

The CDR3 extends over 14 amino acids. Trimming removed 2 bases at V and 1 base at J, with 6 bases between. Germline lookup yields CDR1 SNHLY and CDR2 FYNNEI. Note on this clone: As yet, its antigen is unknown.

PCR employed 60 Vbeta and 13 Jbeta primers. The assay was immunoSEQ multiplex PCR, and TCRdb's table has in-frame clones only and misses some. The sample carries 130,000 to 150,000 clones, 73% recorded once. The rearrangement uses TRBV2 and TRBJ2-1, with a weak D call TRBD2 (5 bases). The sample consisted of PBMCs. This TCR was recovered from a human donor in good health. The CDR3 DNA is TGTGCCAGCAGTGAACGGGGATCCTACAATGAGCAGTTCTTC. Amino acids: CASSERGSYNEQFF. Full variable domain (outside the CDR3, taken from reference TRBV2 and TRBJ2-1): EPEVTQTPSHQVTQMGQEVILRCVPISNHLYFYWYRQILGQKVEFLVSFYNNEISEKSEIFDDQFSVERPDGSNFTLKIRSTKLEDSAMYFCASSERGSYNEQFFGPGTRLTVL.